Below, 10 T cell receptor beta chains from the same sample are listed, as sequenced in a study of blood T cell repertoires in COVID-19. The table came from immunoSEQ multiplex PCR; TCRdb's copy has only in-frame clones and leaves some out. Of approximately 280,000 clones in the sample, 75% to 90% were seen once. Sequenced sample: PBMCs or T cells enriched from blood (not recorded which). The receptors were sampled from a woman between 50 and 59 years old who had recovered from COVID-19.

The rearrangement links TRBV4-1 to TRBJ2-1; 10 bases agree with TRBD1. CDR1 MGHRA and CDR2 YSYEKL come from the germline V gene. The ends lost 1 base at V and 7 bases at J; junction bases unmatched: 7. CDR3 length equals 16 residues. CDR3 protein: CASSQGRGTGANEQFF. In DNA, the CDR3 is TGCGCCAGCAGCCAAGGGAGAGGGACAGGGGCGAATGAGCAGTTCTTC.

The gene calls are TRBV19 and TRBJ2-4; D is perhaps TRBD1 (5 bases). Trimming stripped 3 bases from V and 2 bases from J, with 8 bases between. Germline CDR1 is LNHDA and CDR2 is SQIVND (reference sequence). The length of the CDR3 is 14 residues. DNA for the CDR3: TGTGCCAGTAGTATTTCAGGGTCCAAAAACATTCAGTACTTC. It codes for CASSISGSKNIQYF.

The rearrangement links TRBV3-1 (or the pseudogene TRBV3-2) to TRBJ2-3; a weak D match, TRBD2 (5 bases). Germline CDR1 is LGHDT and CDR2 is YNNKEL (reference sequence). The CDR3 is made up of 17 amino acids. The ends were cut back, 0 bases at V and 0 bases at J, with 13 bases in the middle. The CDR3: CASSQERTYTSTDTQYF. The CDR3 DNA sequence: TGTGCCAGCAGCCAAGAGAGGACTTACACTAGCACAGATACGCAGTATTTT.

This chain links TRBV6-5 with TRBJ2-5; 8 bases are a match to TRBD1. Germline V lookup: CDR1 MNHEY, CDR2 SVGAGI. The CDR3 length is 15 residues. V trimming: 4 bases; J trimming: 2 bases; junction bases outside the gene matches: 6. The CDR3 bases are TGTGCCAGCAGTTGGACAGGGTTTTTTCAAGAGACCCAGTACTTC. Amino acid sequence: CASSWTGFFQETQYF.

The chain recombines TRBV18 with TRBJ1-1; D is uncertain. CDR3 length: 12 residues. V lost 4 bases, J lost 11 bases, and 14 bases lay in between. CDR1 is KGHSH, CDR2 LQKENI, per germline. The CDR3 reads CASSLPAPQAFF. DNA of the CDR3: TGTGCCAGCTCACTACCTGCACCCCAGGCTTTCTTT.

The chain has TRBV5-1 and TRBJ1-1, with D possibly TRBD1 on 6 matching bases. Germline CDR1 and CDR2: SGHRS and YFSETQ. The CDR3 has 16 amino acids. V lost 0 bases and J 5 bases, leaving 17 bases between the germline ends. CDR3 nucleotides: TGCGCCAGCAGCTTGGAGGGACGCACGAGGGGGACTGAAGCTTTCTTT. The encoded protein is CASSLEGRTRGTEAFF.

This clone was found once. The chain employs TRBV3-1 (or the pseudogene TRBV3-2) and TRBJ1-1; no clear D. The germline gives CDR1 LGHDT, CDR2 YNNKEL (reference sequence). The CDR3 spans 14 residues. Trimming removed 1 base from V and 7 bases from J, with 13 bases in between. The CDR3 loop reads CASSQVAGRSEAFF. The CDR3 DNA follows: TGTGCCAGCAGCCAAGTCGCGGGGAGGAGTGAAGCTTTCTTT.

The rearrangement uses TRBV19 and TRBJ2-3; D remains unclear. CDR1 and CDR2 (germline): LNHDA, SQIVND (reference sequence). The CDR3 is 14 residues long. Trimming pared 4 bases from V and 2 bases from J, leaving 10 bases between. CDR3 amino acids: CASSTESYTDTQYF. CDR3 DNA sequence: TGTGCCAGTAGTACCGAGAGCTACACAGATACGCAGTATTTT.

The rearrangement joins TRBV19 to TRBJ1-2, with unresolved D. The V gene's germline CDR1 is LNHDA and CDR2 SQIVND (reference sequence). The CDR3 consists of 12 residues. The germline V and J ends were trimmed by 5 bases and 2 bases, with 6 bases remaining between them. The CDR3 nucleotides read TGTGCCAGTAGTTTTCAGAACTATGGCTACACCTTC. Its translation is CASSFQNYGYTF.

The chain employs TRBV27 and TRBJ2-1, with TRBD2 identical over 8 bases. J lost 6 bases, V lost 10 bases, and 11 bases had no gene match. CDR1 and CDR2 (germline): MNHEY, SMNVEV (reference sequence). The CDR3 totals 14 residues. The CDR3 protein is CATRGGAMVNEQFF. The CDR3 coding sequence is TGTGCCACACGGGGGGGGGCCATGGTCAATGAGCAGTTCTTC.